The 18 T cell receptor beta chains presented below share a single source sample, sequenced in a study of blood T cell repertoires in COVID-19. Assay used: immunoSEQ multiplex PCR; TCRdb lists only in-frame clones, some missing. The sample holds some 150,000 clones; 84% are singletons and the top ten take approximately 40%. The source material was peripheral blood. These receptors all come from a human donor in a cohort sampled during active COVID-19.

V is TRBV5-1 and J is TRBJ2-3, with 9 bases matching TRBD1. Trimming at V came to 7 bases and at J to 6 bases, leaving 6 bases not matched to a gene. The length of the CDR3 is 13 residues. CDR1 and CDR2 from the germline V gene are SGHRS and YFSETQ. Written as DNA, the CDR3 is TGCGCCAGCCGGGGACAGGGAGCGGATACGCAGTATTTT. Protein: CASRGQGADTQYF.

The chain recombines TRBV5-1 with TRBJ2-1; TRBD2 aligns across 10 bases. This CDR3 region has 15 residues. CDR1 is SGHRS and CDR2 is YFSETQ in the germline V gene. J was trimmed by 6 bases and V by 6 bases; bases with no gene match: 9. The DNA of the CDR3 is TGCGCCAGCACCAATAGCGGGGGGCCCCTCAATGAGCAGTTCTTC. Translated, it gives CASTNSGGPLNEQFF.

The chain has TRBV4-3 and TRBJ2-1; TRBD2 aligns across 12 bases. The CDR3 has 17 residues. Trimming removed 0 bases from V and 7 bases from J; junction bases left unmatched: 7. Per the germline V gene, CDR1 is LGHNA and CDR2 is YSLEER. CDR3 sequence: CASSQDPLAGGRNEQFF. The DNA for the CDR3 is TGCGCCAGCAGCCAAGATCCGCTAGCGGGGGGGAGGAATGAGCAGTTCTTC.

The chain links TRBV11-2 to TRBJ1-2; the match to TRBD1 covers 10 bases. J gave up 1 base and V 0 bases, and 8 bases lay outside the gene matches. This CDR3 is built from 18 residues. CDR1 is SGHAT, CDR2 FQNNGV, per germline. Here the CDR3 DNA reads TGTGCCAGCAGCTTAGATCTAGGCGGGACAGGGGATAACTATGGCTACACCTTC. Encoded protein: CASSLDLGGTGDNYGYTF. The full variable domain, in which reference TRBV11-2 and TRBJ1-2 provide the parts outside the CDR3, is EAGVAQSPRYKIIEKRQSVAFWCNPISGHATLYWYQQILGQGPKLLIQFQNNGVVDDSQLPKDRFSAERLKGVDSTLKIQPAKLEDSAVYLCASSLDLGGTGDNYGYTFGSGTRLTVV.

The V call is TRBV27, the J call TRBJ2-7, with 9 bases matching TRBD1. The length of the CDR3 is 15 residues. Germline V gene lookup returns CDR1 MNHEY and CDR2 SMNVEV (reference sequence). Trimming at V came to 2 bases and at J to 3 bases, leaving 5 bases not matched to a gene. The CDR3: CASSLEGQGIYEQYF. The CDR3 nucleotides are TGTGCCAGCAGTTTAGAGGGACAGGGTATCTACGAGCAGTACTTC.

The chain combines TRBV28 with TRBJ2-5; D unresolved. The CDR3 is 13 amino acids. Trimming removed 3 bases from V and 7 bases from J, with 12 bases in between. In germline, CDR1 is MDHEN, CDR2 SYDVKM. The CDR3 loop reads CASSFPATGTQYF. CDR3 in DNA: TGTGCCAGCAGTTTTCCGGCTACGGGGACCCAGTACTTC.

The rearrangement links TRBV6-6 to TRBJ1-1, with unresolved D. Trimming left V 8 bases short and J 1 base short, with 11 bases between. The CDR3 totals 13 residues. CDR1 is MNHNY and CDR2 is SVGAGI in the germline V gene (reference sequence). For the CDR3, the DNA is TGTGCCAGCGTACAGAGCAGGAACACTGAAGCTTTCTTT. Its translation: CASVQSRNTEAFF.

The V call is TRBV7-8, the J call TRBJ2-3; 8 nucleotides align to TRBD1. V lost 1 base, J lost 3 bases, and 6 bases stayed unmatched. CDR1 and CDR2 from the germline V gene are SGHVS and FQNEAQ. The CDR3 is made up of 16 amino acids. CDR3 DNA sequence: TGTGCCAGCAGCTTAGACCGGCAGGGGGCGACAGATACGCAGTATTTT. This gives the protein CASSLDRQGATDTQYF.

The chain combines TRBV7-2 with TRBJ2-1, with D tentatively TRBD2 (5 bases). This CDR3 has 14 amino acids. Trimming cost V 10 bases and J 2 bases, with 15 bases left between them. Germline V CDR1 and CDR2: SGHTA, FQGNSA. The CDR3 loop is CATTRGWTYNEQFF. The CDR3 bases are TGTGCCACCACCCGGGGTTGGACCTACAATGAGCAGTTCTTC.

The rearrangement links TRBV9 to TRBJ1-2; D unclear. CDR1 SGDLS and CDR2 YYNGEE come from the germline V gene. The germline V and J ends were trimmed by 0 bases and 4 bases, with 10 bases remaining between them. CDR3 length equals 14 residues. The CDR3 reads CASSVEGGSYGYTF. CDR3 DNA sequence: TGTGCCAGCAGCGTAGAGGGAGGGAGCTATGGCTACACCTTC.

The V gene is TRBV28, the J gene TRBJ2-3, with TRBD2 as a possible D gene (7 bases). With 6 bases removed from V and 2 bases from J, the gap between germline ends came to 9 bases. CDR1 and CDR2 from the germline V gene are MDHEN and SYDVKM. This CDR3 is built from 13 residues. The CDR3 region is CASRGGATDTQYF. CDR3 in DNA: TGTGCCAGCAGGGGGGGGGCCACAGATACGCAGTATTTT.

V usage is TRBV4-1 and J usage is TRBJ2-3; TRBD2 agrees at 13 bases. The length of the CDR3 is 16 residues. The germline gives CDR1 MGHRA, CDR2 YSYEKL. Trimming at V came to 4 bases and at J to 5 bases, leaving 6 bases not matched to a gene. The CDR3 spells CASSLRLAGGGDTQYF. The CDR3 DNA sequence: TGCGCCAGCAGCCTCCGACTAGCGGGGGGAGGAGATACGCAGTATTTT.

The chain joins TRBV10-1 to TRBJ1-2, with 11 bases fitting TRBD1. The CDR3 totals 14 residues. The trim removed 5 bases at V and 4 bases at J, leaving 3 bases unmatched. Per germline, CDR1 WNHNN and CDR2 SYGVQD (reference sequence). CDR3 region: CASSPGTGGYGYTF. CDR3 nucleotide sequence: TGCGCCAGCAGTCCCGGGACAGGGGGCTATGGCTACACCTTC.

The rearrangement joins TRBV29-1 to TRBJ1-1, with TRBD1 identical over 8 bases. CDR1 and CDR2 (germline): SQVTM, ANQGSEA. V shed 7 bases and J 9 bases; nucleotides not matched to a gene: 10. The CDR3 is 12 residues long. DNA for the CDR3: TGCAGCGCCCGACAGGGGTACCTGCAAGCTTTCTTT. It codes for CSARQGYLQAFF.

Worth noting for this clone: Relative to the germline gene, one junction end is altered; a read error may explain this. The rearrangement uses TRBV4-3 and TRBJ2-7, with TRBD2 identical over 7 bases. Germline-derived CDR1 and CDR2 are LGHNA and YSLEER. The CDR3 runs 14 residues. The CDR3 sequence: CANSHGLELNEQYF. The CDR3 DNA reads as TGCGCCAACAGCCACGGACTAGAGTTGAACGAGCAGTACTTC.

The V gene is TRBV14, the J gene TRBJ1-1; 8 bases align to TRBD1. The CDR3 has 12 residues. V lost 4 bases, J lost 5 bases, and 0 bases stayed unmatched. Germline CDR1 is SGHDN and CDR2 is FVKESK. CDR3 sequence reads: CASSRQGTEAFF. CDR3 bases: TGTGCCAGCAGCCGACAGGGGACTGAAGCTTTCTTT.

This clone showed up just once. At one of its ends the junction is not consistent with the germline gene, which may arise from a read error. This chain connects TRBV7-2 to TRBJ1-2; no reliable D call. Looked up from germline, CDR1 is SGHTA and CDR2 is FQGNSA. The CDR3 extends over 13 amino acids. In DNA form, the CDR3 reads TGTGCCAGAAGCTTAGGACCTTCCGGGGGCTACACCTTC. Translating gives CARSLGPSGGYTF.

The V gene is TRBV19, the J gene TRBJ1-1, with TRBD1 as a possible D gene (6 bases). V gave up 3 bases and J gave up 0 bases, with 11 bases separating them. Per germline, CDR1 LNHDA and CDR2 SQIVND (reference sequence). This CDR3 comprises 15 residues. The CDR3 sequence is CASSMQGHMNTEAFF. The CDR3 coding sequence is TGTGCCAGTAGTATGCAGGGGCACATGAACACTGAAGCTTTCTTT.